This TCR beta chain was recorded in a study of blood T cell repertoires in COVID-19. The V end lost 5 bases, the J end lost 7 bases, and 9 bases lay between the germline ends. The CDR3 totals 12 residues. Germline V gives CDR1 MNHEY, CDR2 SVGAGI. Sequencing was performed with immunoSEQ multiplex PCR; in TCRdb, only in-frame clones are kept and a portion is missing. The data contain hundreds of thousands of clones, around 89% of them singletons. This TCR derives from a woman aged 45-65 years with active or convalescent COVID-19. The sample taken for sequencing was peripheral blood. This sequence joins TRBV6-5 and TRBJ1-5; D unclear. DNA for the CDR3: TGTGCCAGCAGTATAAGCGGGCAGCCCCAGCATTTT. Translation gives CASSISGQPQHF.